This section outlines one TCR beta chain sequence together with its context. Genomic DNA acted as the template from which TCR beta VDJ combination and CDR3 sequence profiling were carried out. TCRdb reprocessed the reads with MiXCR, giving one entry per CDR3 protein. The sample gives 310,000 or so distinct CDR3 sequences, roughly 59% of which show up once; roughly 1.2% is in the top ten. The data were taken from a study of CD8+CD57+ T cells in acquired aplastic anemia. Study context: Sorted CD4+ and CD8+ cells yielded approximately 3.4 ug of DNA on average.

The V and J ends lost 7 bases and 4 bases, in that order; junction bases with no gene match: 12. The CDR3 is made up of 15 amino acids. Germline V CDR1 and CDR2: DFQATT, SNEGSKA (reference sequence). Sequencing was done on patients that had shown CD8+CD57+ cell expansion by flow cytometry. Each patient had severe acquired aplastic anemia. J is TRBJ2-5 and V is TRBV20-1; 10 bases fit TRBD2. Source material: sorted CD4+, CD8+, or CD8+CD57+ T cells (not recorded which) from PBMCs. The receptor comes from a human donor with aplastic anemia. The CDR3 DNA reads TGCAGTGTAAGGACTAGCGGCGGTATGGGAGAGACCCAGTACTTC. Amino acids: CSVRTSGGMGETQYF.